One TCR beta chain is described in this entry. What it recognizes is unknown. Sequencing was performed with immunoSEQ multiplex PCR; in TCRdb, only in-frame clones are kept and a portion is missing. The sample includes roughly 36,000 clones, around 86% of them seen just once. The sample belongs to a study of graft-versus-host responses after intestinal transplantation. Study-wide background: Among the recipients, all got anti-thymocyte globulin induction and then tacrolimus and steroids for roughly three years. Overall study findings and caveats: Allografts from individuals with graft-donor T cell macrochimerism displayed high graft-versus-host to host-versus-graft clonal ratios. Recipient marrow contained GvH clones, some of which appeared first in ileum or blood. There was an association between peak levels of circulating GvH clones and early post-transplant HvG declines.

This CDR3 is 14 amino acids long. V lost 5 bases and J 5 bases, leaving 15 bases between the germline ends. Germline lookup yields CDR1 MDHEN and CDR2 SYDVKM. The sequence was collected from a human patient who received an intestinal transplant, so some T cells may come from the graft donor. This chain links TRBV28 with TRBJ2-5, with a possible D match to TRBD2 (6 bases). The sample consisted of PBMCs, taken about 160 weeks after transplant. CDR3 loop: CASSASGGLETQYF. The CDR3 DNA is TGTGCCAGCAGTGCCTCAGGAGGGTTGGAGACCCAGTACTTC.